This TCR beta chain was recorded in a study of graft-versus-host responses after intestinal transplantation. On the study more broadly: Recipients uniformly received anti-thymocyte globulin induction, followed by tacrolimus and steroids for three to four years. Whole-study findings and limits: Recipient marrow harbored GvH clones, some of which surfaced first in ileum or blood. Early after transplant, HvG clones declined as circulating GvH clones peaked. High graft-versus-host to host-versus-graft T cell clonal ratios marked allografts of patients with graft-donor macrochimerism.

Measured with immunoSEQ multiplex PCR; TCRdb has only the in-frame clones, and not every one. The repertoire holds 71,000 or so clones, with 90% as singletons. A word on this clone: Its antigen is not known.

Germline CDR1 and CDR2: ENHRY and SYGVKD. Trimming took 2 bases from V and 6 from J; bases not matched to a gene: 9. The CDR3 has 16 amino acids. Specimen: unstimulated CD8+ T cells sorted from spleen or lymph node cells, collected before intestinal transplant. V is TRBV10-3 and J is TRBJ1-2; 10 bases are shared with TRBD1. This receptor was obtained from a human donor who received an intestinal transplant. The CDR3 nucleotides are TGTGCCATCAGTGAGCCCGGGACAGGGGACCGTGATGGCTACACCTTC. Protein: CAISEPGTGDRDGYTF.